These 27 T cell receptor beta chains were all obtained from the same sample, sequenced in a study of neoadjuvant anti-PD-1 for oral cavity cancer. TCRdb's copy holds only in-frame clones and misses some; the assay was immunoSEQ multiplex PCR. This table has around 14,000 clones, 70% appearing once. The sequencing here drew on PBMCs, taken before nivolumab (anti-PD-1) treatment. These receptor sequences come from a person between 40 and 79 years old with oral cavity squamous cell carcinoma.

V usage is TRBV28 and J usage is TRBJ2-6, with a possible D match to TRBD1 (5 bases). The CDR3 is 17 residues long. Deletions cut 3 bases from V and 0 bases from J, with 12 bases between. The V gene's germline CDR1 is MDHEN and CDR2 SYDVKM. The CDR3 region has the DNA TGTGCCAGCAGTTTGGCAGGGATCACCTCTGGGGCCAACGTCCTGACTTTC. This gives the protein CASSLAGITSGANVLTF.

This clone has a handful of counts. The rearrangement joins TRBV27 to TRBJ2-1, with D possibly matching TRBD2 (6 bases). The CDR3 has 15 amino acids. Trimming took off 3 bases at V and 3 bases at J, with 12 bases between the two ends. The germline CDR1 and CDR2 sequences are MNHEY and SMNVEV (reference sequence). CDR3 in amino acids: CASSFPGRFYNEQFF. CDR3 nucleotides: TGTGCCAGCAGTTTTCCGGGGAGGTTCTACAATGAGCAGTTCTTC.

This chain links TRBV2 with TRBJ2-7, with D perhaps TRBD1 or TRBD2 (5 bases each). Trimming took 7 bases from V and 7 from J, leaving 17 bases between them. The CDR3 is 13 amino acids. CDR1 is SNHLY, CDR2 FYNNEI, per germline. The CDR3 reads CASNRDPREEQYF. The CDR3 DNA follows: TGTGCCAGCAATAGGGACCCAAGGGAGGAGCAGTACTTC.

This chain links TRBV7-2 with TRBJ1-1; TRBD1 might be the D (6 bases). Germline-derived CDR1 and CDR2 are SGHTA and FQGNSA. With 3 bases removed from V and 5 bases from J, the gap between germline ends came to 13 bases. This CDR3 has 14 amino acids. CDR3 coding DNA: TGTGCCAGCAGCTTCACCCCAGGGGATACTGAAGCTTTCTTT. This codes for CASSFTPGDTEAFF.

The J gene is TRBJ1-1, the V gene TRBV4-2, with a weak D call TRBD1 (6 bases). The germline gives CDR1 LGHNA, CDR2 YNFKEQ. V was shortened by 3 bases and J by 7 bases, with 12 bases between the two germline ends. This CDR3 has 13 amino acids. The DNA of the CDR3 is TGTGCCAGCAGCCATCCTGGGGGCGTTGAAGCTTTCTTT. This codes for CASSHPGGVEAFF.

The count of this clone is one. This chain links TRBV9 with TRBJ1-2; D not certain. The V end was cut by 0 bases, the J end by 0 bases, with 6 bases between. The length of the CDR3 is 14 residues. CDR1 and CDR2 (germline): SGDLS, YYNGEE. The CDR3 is CASSVGPTNYGYTF. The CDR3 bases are TGTGCCAGCAGCGTAGGCCCTACTAACTATGGCTACACCTTC. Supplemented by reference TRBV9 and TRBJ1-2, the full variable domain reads DSGVTQTPKHLITATGQRVTLRCSPRSGDLSVYWYQQSLDQGLQFLIQYYNGEERAKGNILERFSAQQFPDLHSELNLSSLELGDSALYFCASSVGPTNYGYTFGSGTRLTVV.

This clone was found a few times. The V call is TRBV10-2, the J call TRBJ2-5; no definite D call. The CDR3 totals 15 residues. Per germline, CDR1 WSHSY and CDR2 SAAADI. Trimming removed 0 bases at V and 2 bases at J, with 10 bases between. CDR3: CASSESGLSQETQYF. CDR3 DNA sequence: TGCGCCAGCAGTGAGTCCGGCCTCTCACAAGAGACCCAGTACTTC.

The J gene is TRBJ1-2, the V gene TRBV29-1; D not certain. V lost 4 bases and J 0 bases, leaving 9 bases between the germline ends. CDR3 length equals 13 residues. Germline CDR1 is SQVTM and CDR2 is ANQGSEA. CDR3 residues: CSVAEESNYGYTF. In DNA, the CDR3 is TGCAGCGTTGCTGAAGAATCTAACTATGGCTACACCTTC.

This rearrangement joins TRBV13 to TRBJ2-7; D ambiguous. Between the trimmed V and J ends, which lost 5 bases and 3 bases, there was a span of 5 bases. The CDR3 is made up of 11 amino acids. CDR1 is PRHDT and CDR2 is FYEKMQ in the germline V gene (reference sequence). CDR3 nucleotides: TGTGCCAGCAGCAATTTCTACGAGCAGTACTTC. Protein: CASSNFYEQYF.

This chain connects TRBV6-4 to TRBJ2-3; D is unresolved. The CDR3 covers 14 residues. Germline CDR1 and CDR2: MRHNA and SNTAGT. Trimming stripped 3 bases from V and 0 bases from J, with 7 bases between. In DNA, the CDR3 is TGTGCCAGCAGTGAAGATACTAGCACAGATACGCAGTATTTT. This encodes CASSEDTSTDTQYF.

CDR3 sequence reads: CASTGEETQYF. As DNA, the CDR3 is TGTGCCAGCACGGGTGAAGAGACCCAGTACTTC. The chain uses TRBV2 and TRBJ2-5; D remains ambiguous. This CDR3 has 11 amino acids. The V end lost 7 bases, the J end lost 3 bases, and 6 bases lay between the germline ends. CDR1 is SNHLY, CDR2 FYNNEI, per germline.

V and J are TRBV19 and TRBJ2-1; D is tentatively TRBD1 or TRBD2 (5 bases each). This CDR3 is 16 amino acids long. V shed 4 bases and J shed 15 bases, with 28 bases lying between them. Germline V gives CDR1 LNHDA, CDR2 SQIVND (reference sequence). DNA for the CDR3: TGTGCCAGTAGTAGGCGGTCCGGGGCAGGGTCTTCCCCAGTGTTCTTC. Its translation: CASSRRSGAGSSPVFF.

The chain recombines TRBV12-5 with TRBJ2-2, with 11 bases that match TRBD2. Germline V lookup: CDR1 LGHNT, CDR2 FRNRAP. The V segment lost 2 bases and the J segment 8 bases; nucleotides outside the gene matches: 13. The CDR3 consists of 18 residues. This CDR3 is CASGLTAPSGRFRGELFF. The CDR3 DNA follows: TGTGCTAGTGGTTTGACCGCACCTAGCGGGAGGTTCCGGGGGGAGCTGTTTTTT.

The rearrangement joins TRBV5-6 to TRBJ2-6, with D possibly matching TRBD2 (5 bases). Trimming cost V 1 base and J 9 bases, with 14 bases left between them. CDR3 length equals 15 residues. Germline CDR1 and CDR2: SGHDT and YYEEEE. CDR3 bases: TGTGCCAGCAGCTTGATTCCCGACTATTTCAACGTCCTGACTTTC. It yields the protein CASSLIPDYFNVLTF.

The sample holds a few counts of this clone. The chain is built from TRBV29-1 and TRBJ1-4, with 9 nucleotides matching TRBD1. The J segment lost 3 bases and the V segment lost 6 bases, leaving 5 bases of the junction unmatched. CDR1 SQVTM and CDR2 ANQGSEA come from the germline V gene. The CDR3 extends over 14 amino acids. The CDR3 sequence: CSVGQGISNEKLFF. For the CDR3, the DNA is TGCAGCGTCGGACAGGGGATCTCTAATGAAAAACTGTTTTTT.

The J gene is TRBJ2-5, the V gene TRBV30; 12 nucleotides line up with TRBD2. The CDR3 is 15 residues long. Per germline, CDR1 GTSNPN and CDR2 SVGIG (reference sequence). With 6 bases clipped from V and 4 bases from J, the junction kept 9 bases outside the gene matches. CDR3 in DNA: TGTGCCTGTACATCGGAACTAGCGGGAGGAGAGACCCAGTACTTC. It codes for CACTSELAGGETQYF.

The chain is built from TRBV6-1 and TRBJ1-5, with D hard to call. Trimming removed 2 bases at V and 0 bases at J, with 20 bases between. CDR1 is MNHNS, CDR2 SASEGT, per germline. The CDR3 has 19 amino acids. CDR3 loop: CASSETGPEFSYSNQPQHF. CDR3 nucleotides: TGTGCCAGCAGTGAAACCGGGCCAGAGTTTTCTTATAGCAATCAGCCCCAGCATTTT.

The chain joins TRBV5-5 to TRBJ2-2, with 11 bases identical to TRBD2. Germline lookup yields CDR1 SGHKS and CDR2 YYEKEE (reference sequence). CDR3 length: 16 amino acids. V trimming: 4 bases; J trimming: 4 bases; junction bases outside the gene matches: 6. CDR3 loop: CASSVLAGVGTGELFF. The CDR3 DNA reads TGTGCCAGCAGCGTACTAGCGGGAGTAGGCACCGGGGAGCTGTTTTTT.

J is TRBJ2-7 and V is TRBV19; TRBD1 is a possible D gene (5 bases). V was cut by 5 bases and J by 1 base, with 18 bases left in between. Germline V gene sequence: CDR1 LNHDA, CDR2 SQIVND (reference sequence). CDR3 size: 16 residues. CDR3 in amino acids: CASSSPRTDMSYEQYF. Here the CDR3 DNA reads TGTGCCAGTAGTTCTCCCCGTACGGACATGTCCTACGAGCAGTACTTC.

For the CDR3, the DNA is TGCGCCAGCAGCGCAAGAGGGGCGTGGAACACTGAAGCTTTCTTT. Encoded protein: CASSARGAWNTEAFF. This rearrangement joins TRBV5-1 to TRBJ1-1, with a weak D call TRBD1 (5 bases). With 4 bases removed from V and 1 base from J, the gap between germline ends came to 14 bases. Germline V gives CDR1 SGHRS, CDR2 YFSETQ. The CDR3 consists of 15 residues. Together with reference TRBV5-1 and TRBJ1-1, the CDR3 gives the full variable domain: KAGVTQTPRYLIKTRGQQVTLSCSPISGHRSVSWYQQTPGQGLQFLFEYFSETQRNKGNFPGRFSGRQFSNSRSEMNVSTLELGDSALYLCASSARGAWNTEAFFGQGTRLTVV.

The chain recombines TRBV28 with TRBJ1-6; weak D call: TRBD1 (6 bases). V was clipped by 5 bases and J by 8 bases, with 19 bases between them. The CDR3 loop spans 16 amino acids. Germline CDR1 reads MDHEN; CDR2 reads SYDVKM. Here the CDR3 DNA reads TGTGCCAGCAGTCTTCTCGGTCGGACAGCTTATTCACCCCTCCACTTT. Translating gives CASSLLGRTAYSPLHF. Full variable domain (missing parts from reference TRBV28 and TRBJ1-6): DVKVTQSSRYLVKRTGEKVFLECVQDMDHENMFWYRQDPGLGLRLIYFSYDVKMKEKGDIPEGYSVSREKKERFSLILESASTNQTSMYLCASSLLGRTAYSPLHFGNGTRLTVT.

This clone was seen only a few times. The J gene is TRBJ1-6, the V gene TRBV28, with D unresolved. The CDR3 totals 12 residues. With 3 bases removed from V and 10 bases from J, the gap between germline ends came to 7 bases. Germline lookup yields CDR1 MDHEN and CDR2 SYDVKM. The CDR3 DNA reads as TGTGCCAGCAGTTTCGGGTCATCACCCCTCCACTTT. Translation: CASSFGSSPLHF.

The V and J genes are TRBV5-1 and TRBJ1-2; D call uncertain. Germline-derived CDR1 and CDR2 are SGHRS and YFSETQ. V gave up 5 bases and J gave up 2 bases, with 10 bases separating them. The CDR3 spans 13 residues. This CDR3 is CASSPTRNYGYTF. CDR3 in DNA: TGCGCCAGCAGTCCTACCAGAAACTATGGCTACACCTTC.

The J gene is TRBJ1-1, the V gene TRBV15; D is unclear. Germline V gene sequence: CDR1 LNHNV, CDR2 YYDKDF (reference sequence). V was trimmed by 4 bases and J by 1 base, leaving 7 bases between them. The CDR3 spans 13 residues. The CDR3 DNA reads TGTGCCACCAGCATTAAGAAGAACACTGAAGCTTTCTTT. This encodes CATSIKKNTEAFF.

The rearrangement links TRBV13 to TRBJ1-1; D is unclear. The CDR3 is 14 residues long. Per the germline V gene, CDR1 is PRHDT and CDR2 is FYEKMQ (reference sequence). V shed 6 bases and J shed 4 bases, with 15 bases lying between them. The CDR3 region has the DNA TGTGCCAGCAGTCTTCAGAGGCGCGGCACTGAAGCTTTCTTT. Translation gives CASSLQRRGTEAFF.

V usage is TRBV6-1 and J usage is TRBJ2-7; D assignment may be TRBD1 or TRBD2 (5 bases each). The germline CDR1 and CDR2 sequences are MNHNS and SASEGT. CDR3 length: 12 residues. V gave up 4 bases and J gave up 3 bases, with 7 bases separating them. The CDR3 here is CASSGDLYEQYF. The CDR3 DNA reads TGTGCCAGCAGTGGGGACCTCTACGAGCAGTACTTC.

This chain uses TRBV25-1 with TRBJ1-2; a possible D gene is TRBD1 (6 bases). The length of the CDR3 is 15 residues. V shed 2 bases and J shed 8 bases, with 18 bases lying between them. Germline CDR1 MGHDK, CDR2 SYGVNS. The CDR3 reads CASSEDDRLFRGYTF. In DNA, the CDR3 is TGTGCCAGCAGTGAAGATGACAGGTTGTTCAGGGGCTACACCTTC.